A selection of T cell receptor beta chains follows, all from one sample in a study of blood T cells in healthy people across ages. Via MiXCR, TCRdb re-called the 5' RACE reads, giving one row per CDR3 protein. Of about 1.8 million distinct CDR3 sequences listed, around 50% are singletons. Sequencing used blood. Receptors originate from a woman between 40 and 50 years old in good health. The CDR3 runs from the conserved cysteine through the conserved F or W. Fields, in order: D gene, clone size, V gene, J gene, CDR3 DNA, CDR3 protein. The D gene is left open where the match is weak. Only part of the rows carry a size: once, few, many, or a class if the clone is expanded.

TRBD2	few	TRBV7-2	TRBJ2-1	TGTGCCAGCAGCCAGGGACTAGCGGGGGATACCGATGAGCAGTTCTTC	CASSQGLAGDTDEQFF
TRBD1	.	TRBV5-1	TRBJ2-7	TGCGCCAGCAGCTGGGGGACAGGGCCGGACTGCGAGCAGTACTTC	CASSWGTGPDCEQYF
.	.	TRBV18	TRBJ1-2	TGTGCCAGCTCACCGAGTAGATCGATTAATAACTATGGCTACACCTTC	CASSPSRSINNYGYTF
.	.	TRBV7-2	TRBJ1-5	TGTGCCAGCAGCTTAGAGAAAAGTAAGCCCCAGCATTTT	CASSLEKSKPQHF
.	few	TRBV28	TRBJ1-4	TGTGCCAGCAGTTTACCGGGGAATAATGAAAAACTGTTTTTT	CASSLPGNNEKLFF
.	.	TRBV29-1	TRBJ2-5	TGCAGCGTTGTGGGAATGACGGAGACCCAGTACTTC	CSVVGMTETQYF
.	few	TRBV7-9	TRBJ2-7	TGTGCCAGCAGCCGCCTTCCGGGGACCTACGAGCAGTACTTC	CASSRLPGTYEQYF
TRBD2	few	TRBV12-3/TRBV12-4	TRBJ2-3	TGTGCCAGCAGCCGGCCCTTACTAGCGGACAACACAGATACGCAGTATTTT	CASSRPLLADNTDTQYF
TRBD2	.	TRBV6-2/TRBV6-3	TRBJ2-2	TGTGCCAGCAGTTACCCGGGGGAGGGCGCCGGGGAGCTGTTTTTT	CASSYPGEGAGELFF
.	few	TRBV20-1	TRBJ2-1	TGCAGTGCTGCCCGGGTGGGCCATGAGCAGTTCTTC	CSAARVGHEQFF
TRBD2	once	TRBV7-9	TRBJ2-7	TGTGCCAGCGAAGCGGGGCTCTACGAGCAGTACTTC	CASEAGLYEQYF
.	.	TRBV4-3	TRBJ1-4	TGCGCCAGCAGCCATGAGGGGCCCGGGGGTAGTGAAAAACTGTTTTTT	CASSHEGPGGSEKLFF
.	.	TRBV5-1	TRBJ1-1	TGCGCCAGCAGCTTGGATCCAGGAGGAGATACTGAAGCTTTCTTT	CASSLDPGGDTEAFF
TRBD1	.	TRBV7-2	TRBJ1-6	TGTGCCAGCAGCTTATCTGGGACAGCTTATAATTCACCCCTCCACTTT	CASSLSGTAYNSPLHF